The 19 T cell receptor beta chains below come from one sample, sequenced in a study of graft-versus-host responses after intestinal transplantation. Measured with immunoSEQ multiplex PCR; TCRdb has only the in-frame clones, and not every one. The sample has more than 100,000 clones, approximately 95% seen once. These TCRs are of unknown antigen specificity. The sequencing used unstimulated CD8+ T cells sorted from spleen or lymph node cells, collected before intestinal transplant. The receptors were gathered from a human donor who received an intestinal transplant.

The DNA of the CDR3 is TGTGCCAGCAGCGCCTGCTCGGAGGGCAATCAGCCCCAGCATTTT. It specifies CASSACSEGNQPQHF. The chain uses TRBV6-5 and TRBJ1-5; D gene uncertain. V was pared by 6 bases and J by 2 bases, with 14 bases between. Germline V gene data show CDR1 as MNHEY and CDR2 as SVGAGI. The CDR3 runs to 15 residues.

The CDR3 protein is CASSPLPGADGYTF. The DNA of the CDR3 is TGTGCCAGCAGCCCTTTACCAGGGGCAGATGGCTACACCTTC. V is TRBV7-3 and J is TRBJ1-2, with D possibly TRBD1 on 6 matching bases. This CDR3 has 14 amino acids. Germline V gene data show CDR1 as SGHTA and CDR2 as FQGTGA. The V gene lost 5 bases and the J gene lost 6 bases, with 16 bases spanning the gap.

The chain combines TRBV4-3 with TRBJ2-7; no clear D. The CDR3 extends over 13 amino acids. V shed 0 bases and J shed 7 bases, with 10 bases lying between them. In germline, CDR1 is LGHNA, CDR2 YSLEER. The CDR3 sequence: CASSQDHQTEQYF. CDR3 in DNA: TGCGCCAGCAGCCAAGATCACCAGACAGAGCAGTACTTC.

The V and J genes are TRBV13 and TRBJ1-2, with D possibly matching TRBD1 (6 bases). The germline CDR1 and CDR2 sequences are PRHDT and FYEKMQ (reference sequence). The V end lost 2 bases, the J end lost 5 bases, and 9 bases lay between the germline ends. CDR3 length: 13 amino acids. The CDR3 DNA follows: TGTGCCAGCAGCTTAACAGGGAGGTATGGCTACACCTTC. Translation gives CASSLTGRYGYTF.

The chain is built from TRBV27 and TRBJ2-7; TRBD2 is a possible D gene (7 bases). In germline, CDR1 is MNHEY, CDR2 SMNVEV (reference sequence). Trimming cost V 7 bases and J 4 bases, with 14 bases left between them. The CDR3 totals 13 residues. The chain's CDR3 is CASNGGRLYEQYF. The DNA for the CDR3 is TGTGCCAGCAACGGGGGGCGCTTGTACGAGCAGTACTTC.

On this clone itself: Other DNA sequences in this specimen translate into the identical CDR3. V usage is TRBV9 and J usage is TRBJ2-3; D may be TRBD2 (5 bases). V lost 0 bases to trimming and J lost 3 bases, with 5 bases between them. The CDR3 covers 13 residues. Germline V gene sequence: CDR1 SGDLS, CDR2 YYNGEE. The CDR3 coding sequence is TGTGCCAGCAGCGTAGCGGGAACAGATACGCAGTATTTT. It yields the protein CASSVAGTDTQYF.

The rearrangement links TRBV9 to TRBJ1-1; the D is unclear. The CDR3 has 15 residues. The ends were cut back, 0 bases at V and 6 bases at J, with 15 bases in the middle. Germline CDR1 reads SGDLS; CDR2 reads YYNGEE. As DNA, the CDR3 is TGTGCCAGCAGCGTAGGGGCGGCGCCCTATCCTGAAGCTTTCTTT. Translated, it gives CASSVGAAPYPEAFF.

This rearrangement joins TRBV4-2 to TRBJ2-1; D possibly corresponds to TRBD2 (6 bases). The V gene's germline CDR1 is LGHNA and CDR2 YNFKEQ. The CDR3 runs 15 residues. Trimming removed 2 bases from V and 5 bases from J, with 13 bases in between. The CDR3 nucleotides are TGTGCCAGCAGCCAAAGGCTAGCGTCGGACAATGAGCAGTTCTTC. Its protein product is CASSQRLASDNEQFF.

CDR3 residues: CASSRGTSGRFGEQFF. The CDR3, as DNA: TGTGCCAGCAGCCGTGGGACTAGCGGGAGATTCGGGGAGCAGTTCTTC. The chain is built from TRBV5-6 and TRBJ2-1; TRBD2 matches at 14 bases. There are 16 residues in the CDR3. V lost 4 bases to trimming and J lost 10 bases; unmatched junction nucleotides: 10. Germline CDR1 is SGHDT and CDR2 is YYEEEE.

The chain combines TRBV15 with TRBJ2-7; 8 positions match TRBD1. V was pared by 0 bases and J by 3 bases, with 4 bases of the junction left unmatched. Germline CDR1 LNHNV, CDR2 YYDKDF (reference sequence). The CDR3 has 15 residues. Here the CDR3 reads CATSREATGGYEQYF. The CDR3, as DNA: TGTGCCACCAGCAGAGAGGCAACAGGGGGCTACGAGCAGTACTTC.

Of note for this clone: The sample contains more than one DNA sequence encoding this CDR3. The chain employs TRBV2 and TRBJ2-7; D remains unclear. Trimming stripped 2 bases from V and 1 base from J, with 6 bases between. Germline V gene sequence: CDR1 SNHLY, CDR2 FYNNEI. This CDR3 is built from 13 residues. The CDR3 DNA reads TGTGCCAGCAGTGAACTGGGTTCCTACGAGCAGTACTTC. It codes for CASSELGSYEQYF. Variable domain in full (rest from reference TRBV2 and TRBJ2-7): EPEVTQTPSHQVTQMGQEVILRCVPISNHLYFYWYRQILGQKVEFLVSFYNNEISEKSEIFDDQFSVERPDGSNFTLKIRSTKLEDSAMYFCASSELGSYEQYFGPGTRLTVT.

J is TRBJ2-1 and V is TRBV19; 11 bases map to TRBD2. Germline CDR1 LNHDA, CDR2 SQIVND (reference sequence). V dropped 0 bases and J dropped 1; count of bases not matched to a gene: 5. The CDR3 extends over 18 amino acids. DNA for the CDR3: TGTGCCAGTAGTATAGATCGGCTAGCGGGAGGATCCTACAATGAGCAGTTCTTC. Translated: CASSIDRLAGGSYNEQFF.

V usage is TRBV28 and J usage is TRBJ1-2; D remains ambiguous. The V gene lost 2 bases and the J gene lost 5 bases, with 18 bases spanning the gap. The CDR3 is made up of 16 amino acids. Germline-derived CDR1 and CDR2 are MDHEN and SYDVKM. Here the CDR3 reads CASSLQNTELMYGYTF. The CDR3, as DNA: TGTGCCAGCAGTTTACAAAACACAGAACTGATGTATGGCTACACCTTC.

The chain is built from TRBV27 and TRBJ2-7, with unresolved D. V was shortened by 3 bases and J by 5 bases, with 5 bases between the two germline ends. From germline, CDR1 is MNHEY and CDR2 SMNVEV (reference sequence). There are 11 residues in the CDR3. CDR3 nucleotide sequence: TGTGCCAGCAGTTTCTTTGACGAGCAGTACTTC. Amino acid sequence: CASSFFDEQYF.

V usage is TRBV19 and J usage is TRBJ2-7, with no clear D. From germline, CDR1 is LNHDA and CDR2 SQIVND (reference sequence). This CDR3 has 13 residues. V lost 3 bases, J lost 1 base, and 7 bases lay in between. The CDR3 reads CASSINPSYEQYF. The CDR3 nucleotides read TGTGCCAGTAGTATCAACCCGTCCTACGAGCAGTACTTC.

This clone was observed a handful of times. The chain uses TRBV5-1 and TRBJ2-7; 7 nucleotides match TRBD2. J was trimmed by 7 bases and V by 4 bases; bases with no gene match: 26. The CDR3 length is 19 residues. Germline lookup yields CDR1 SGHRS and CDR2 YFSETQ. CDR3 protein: CASSRREGLSTLVWEEQYF. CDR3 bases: TGCGCCAGCAGCAGAAGAGAGGGACTATCCACTCTGGTCTGGGAAGAGCAGTACTTC.

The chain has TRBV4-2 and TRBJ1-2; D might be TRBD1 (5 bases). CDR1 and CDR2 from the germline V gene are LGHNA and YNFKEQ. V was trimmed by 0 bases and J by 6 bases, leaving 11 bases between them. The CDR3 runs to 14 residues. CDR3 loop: CASSQDGGDDGYTF. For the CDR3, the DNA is TGTGCCAGCAGCCAAGATGGAGGGGACGATGGCTACACCTTC.

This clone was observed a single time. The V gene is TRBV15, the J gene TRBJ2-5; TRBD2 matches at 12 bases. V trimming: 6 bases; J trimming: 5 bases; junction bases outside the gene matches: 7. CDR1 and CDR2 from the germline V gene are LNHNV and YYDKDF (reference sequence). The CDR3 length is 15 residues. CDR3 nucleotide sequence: TGTGCCACCAGTAGACTAGCGGGAGAACAGGAGACCCAGTACTTC. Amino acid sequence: CATSRLAGEQETQYF.

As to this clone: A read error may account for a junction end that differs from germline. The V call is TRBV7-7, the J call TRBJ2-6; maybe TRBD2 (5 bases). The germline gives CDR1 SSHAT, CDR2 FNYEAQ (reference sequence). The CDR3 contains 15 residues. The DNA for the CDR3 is TGTGCTAGCAGCCAAGACTACTCTGGGGCCAACGTCCTGACTTTC. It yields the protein CASSQDYSGANVLTF.